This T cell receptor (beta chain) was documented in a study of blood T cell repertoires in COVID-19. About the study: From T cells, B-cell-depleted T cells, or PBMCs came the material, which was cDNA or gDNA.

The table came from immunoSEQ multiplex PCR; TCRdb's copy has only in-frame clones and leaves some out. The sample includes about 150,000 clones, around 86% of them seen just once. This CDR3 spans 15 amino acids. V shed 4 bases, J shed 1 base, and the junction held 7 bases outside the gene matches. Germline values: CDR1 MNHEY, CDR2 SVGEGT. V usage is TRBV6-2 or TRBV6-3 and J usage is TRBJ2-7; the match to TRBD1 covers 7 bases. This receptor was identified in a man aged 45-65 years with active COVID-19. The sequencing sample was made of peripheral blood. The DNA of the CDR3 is TGTGCCAGCAGTTCTTTAACGACAGGGTCCTACGAGCAGTACTTC. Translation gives CASSSLTTGSYEQYF.